A selection of T cell receptor beta chains follows, all from one sample in a study of vaccination and CD4 T cells after COVID-19. These TCRs' antigens remain unknown. TCRdb used MiXCR to reprocess the PCR reads, holding one entry per CDR3 protein. The sample lists 15,000 to 20,000 distinct CDR3 sequences; around half were seen once. The sequencing sample was made of CD4+ T cells from blood, cultured in vitro. Source of these receptors: a human donor who had recovered from COVID-19. Both conserved end residues are part of each CDR3. The D gene is left open where the match is weak. Clone size is stated in some rows and not others, as once, few, many or a class when expanded.

>-|-|TRBV2|TRBJ2-2
TGTGCCAGCACACCGGAACCGAACACCGGGGAGCTGTTTTTT
CASTPEPNTGELFF
>-|-|TRBV5-4|TRBJ2-1
TGTGCCAGCAGAACTGAGGGGCCCTATCCTGAGCAGTTCTTC
CASRTEGPYPEQFF
>-|-|TRBV19|TRBJ1-5
TGTGCCAGTAGTATAGCCCGGGGAAAGGGTCAGCCCCAGCATTTT
CASSIARGKGQPQHF
>-|few|TRBV6-1|TRBJ2-7
TGTGCCAGCAGTGAAGATTCATATCGGTCCTACGAGCAGTACTTC
CASSEDSYRSYEQYF
>TRBD1|-|TRBV20-1|TRBJ2-3
TGCAGTGCTAGAGGTGGACAGGCGGGTAGCACAGATACGCAGTATTTT
CSARGGQAGSTDTQYF
>-|-|TRBV5-1|TRBJ2-2
TGCGCCAGCAGCCCTCAACGGTGGACCGGGGAGCTGTTTTTT
CASSPQRWTGELFF
>TRBD1|-|TRBV7-9|TRBJ2-1
TGTGCCAGCAGCTTTTCTGGACAGGGAAATGAGCAGTTCTTC
CASSFSGQGNEQFF
>TRBD1|few|TRBV7-2|TRBJ2-5
TGTGCCAGCAGCACGGGACAGTACCAAGAGACCCAGTACTTC
CASSTGQYQETQYF
>-|-|TRBV11-1|TRBJ2-5
TGTGCCAGCAGCTGGGTAGCACAAGAGACCCAGTACTTC
CASSWVAQETQYF
>-|few|TRBV20-1|TRBJ2-3
TGCAGTGCTAGCCCCAGGCCTCGGGATACGCAGTATTTT
CSASPRPRDTQYF
>-|-|TRBV24-1|TRBJ2-1
TGTGCCACCAGTGGGACTGAGCAGGCCTACAATGAGCAGTTCTTC
CATSGTEQAYNEQFF
>TRBD1|-|TRBV7-8|TRBJ2-1
TGTGCCAGCAGCCCAAGGACAGGGTGGACGAATGAGCAGTTCTTC
CASSPRTGWTNEQFF
>-|-|TRBV6-1|TRBJ1-5
TGTGCCAGCACCTCCGGGCTCGGGCAGCCCCAGCATTTT
CASTSGLGQPQHF
>-|once|TRBV10-3|TRBJ1-2
TGTGCCATCAGTGTGGATATCTATGGCTACACCTTC
CAISVDIYGYTF
>TRBD2|-|TRBV6-1|TRBJ2-5
TGTGCCAGCAGCATGCTAGCGGGAGGCGGGATCGAGACCCAGTACTTC
CASSMLAGGGIETQYF
>-|once|TRBV5-8|TRBJ2-2
TGTGCCAGCAGCCGAGTGGCAGGAGTTAACACCGGGGAGCTGTTTTTT
CASSRVAGVNTGELFF
>-|-|TRBV27|TRBJ1-2
TGTGCCAGCAGCCCCCGGGCCTTATATGGCTACACCTTC
CASSPRALYGYTF
>-|-|TRBV6-2/TRBV6-3|TRBJ1-2
TGTGCCAGCAGTTACCACGGGACCTATGGCTACACCTTC
CASSYHGTYGYTF
>TRBD1|-|TRBV5-1|TRBJ1-2
TGCGCCAGCAGCCGGGGACAGGGGTTTGGCGACTATGGCTACACCTTC
CASSRGQGFGDYGYTF
>-|medium-sized|TRBV20-1|TRBJ2-2
TGCAGTGCTCCTGAGGGGGTCTCCGGGGAGCTGTTTTTT
CSAPEGVSGELFF
>-|-|TRBV30|TRBJ2-3
TGTGCCTGGAGTGTACTCGCGCGGAGCACAGATACGCAGTATTTT
CAWSVLARSTDTQYF
>-|-|TRBV19|TRBJ2-3
TGTGCCAGTAGTATAGCGACAGATACGCAGTATTTT
CASSIATDTQYF
>-|-|TRBV30|TRBJ2-1
TGTGCCAGCCAAACAGGTACACCCCACAATGAGCAGTTCTTC
CASQTGTPHNEQFF
>-|-|TRBV6-2/TRBV6-3|TRBJ1-6
TGTGCCAGCAGTTACAGCTCTTCTTATAATTCACCCCTCCACTTT
CASSYSSSYNSPLHF
>-|few|TRBV20-1|TRBJ1-4
TGCAGTGCTTCCCTCGGGGCGAATGAAAAACTGTTTTTT
CSASLGANEKLFF
>TRBD2|-|TRBV11-1|TRBJ2-7
TGTGCCAGCTCCCCTCGGGAGGGAGTGGAGCAGTACTTC
CASSPREGVEQYF
>-|-|TRBV7-9|TRBJ1-1
TGTGCCAGCAGCCCCCGGGGAATCACTGAAGCTTTCTTT
CASSPRGITEAFF
>-|-|TRBV15|TRBJ1-1
TGTGCCACCAGCAGAGGCGGTTTCACTGAACCTTTCTTT
CATSRGGFTEPFF
>-|few|TRBV7-2|TRBJ1-1
TGTGCCAGCAGCCCGACATGGAACACTGAAGCTTTCTTT
CASSPTWNTEAFF
>TRBD1|medium-sized|TRBV7-3|TRBJ1-1
TGTGCCAGCAGCTTAGAGGGGGCGAACACTGAAGCTTTCTTT
CASSLEGANTEAFF
>TRBD1|-|TRBV24-1|TRBJ2-7
TGTGCCACCAGTGGCAACGACAGGGCCGGTGAGCAGTACTTC
CATSGNDRAGEQYF
>TRBD1|few|TRBV6-1|TRBJ2-2
TGTGCCAGCAGGGCCTGGACAGGGAACACCGGGGAGCTGTTTTTT
CASRAWTGNTGELFF
>-|few|TRBV20-1|TRBJ1-1
TGCAGTGCTAGTCGGAGAGTTATGAACACTGAAGCTTTCTTT
CSASRRVMNTEAFF
>TRBD1|-|TRBV19|TRBJ1-2
TGTGCCAGTAGTACCCGCTCCTCCCAGGGGGCCGGGTATGGCTACACCTTC
CASSTRSSQGAGYGYTF
>-|-|TRBV6-5|TRBJ1-1
TGTGCCAGCAGTTACCCGAAGCGTGGAGCTTTCTTT
CASSYPKRGAFF
>-|-|TRBV6-4|TRBJ1-2
TGTGCCAGCGAGACAGAAGTCTATGGCTACACCTTC
CASETEVYGYTF
>-|-|TRBV6-5|TRBJ1-1
TGTGCCAGCAGTTACTCCTCGGGCAGGGAGGGAACTGAAGCTTTCTTT
CASSYSSGREGTEAFF
>-|-|TRBV20-1|TRBJ1-1
TGCAGTGCTAGTCCAGGGCTCACTGAAGCTTTCTTT
CSASPGLTEAFF
>TRBD2|-|TRBV7-2|TRBJ2-1
TGTGCCAGCAGCTTCACATCCGGACTAGCGGACAATGAGCAGTTCTTC
CASSFTSGLADNEQFF
>-|-|TRBV24-1|TRBJ1-1
TGTGCCACCAGTGACCTCGGGAGTCCTGAAGCTTTCTTT
CATSDLGSPEAFF
>-|-|TRBV5-4|TRBJ2-3
TGTGCCAGCAGCTCCCCCGGAACGACAGATACGCAGTATTTT
CASSSPGTTDTQYF
>TRBD1|-|TRBV19|TRBJ1-1
TGTGCCAGTAGTCCGCGGACAGGGGGCACTGAAGCTTTCTTT
CASSPRTGGTEAFF
>-|-|TRBV7-2|TRBJ2-7
TGTGCCAGCAGCTTAGGGAGTCTGCGGGCCTACGAGCAGTACTTC
CASSLGSLRAYEQYF
>TRBD1|-|TRBV30|TRBJ1-6
TGTGCCTGGAGGGGGACAGGGGGAAGAAATTCACCCCTCCACTTT
CAWRGTGGRNSPLHF
>-|few|TRBV27|TRBJ2-7
TGTGCCAGCAGTTTCGACTTAGCGGCCGCCTCCTACGAGCAGTACTTC
CASSFDLAAASYEQYF
>-|few|TRBV7-2|TRBJ1-1
TGTGCCAGCAGCTATAGGATGAACACTGAAGCTTTCTTT
CASSYRMNTEAFF
>TRBD2|-|TRBV5-1|TRBJ2-7
TGCGCCAGCAGCCGGGGGACTTTGGCGGGAGGGAACGAGCAGTACTTC
CASSRGTLAGGNEQYF
>-|-|TRBV2|TRBJ1-5
TGTGCCAGCAGCGCCCTCGGGGGCGGGGGCAATCAGCCCCAGCATTTT
CASSALGGGGNQPQHF
>-|few|TRBV19|TRBJ1-2
TGTGCCAGTAGTATAGCGTCCAGAATCTATGGCTACACCTTC
CASSIASRIYGYTF